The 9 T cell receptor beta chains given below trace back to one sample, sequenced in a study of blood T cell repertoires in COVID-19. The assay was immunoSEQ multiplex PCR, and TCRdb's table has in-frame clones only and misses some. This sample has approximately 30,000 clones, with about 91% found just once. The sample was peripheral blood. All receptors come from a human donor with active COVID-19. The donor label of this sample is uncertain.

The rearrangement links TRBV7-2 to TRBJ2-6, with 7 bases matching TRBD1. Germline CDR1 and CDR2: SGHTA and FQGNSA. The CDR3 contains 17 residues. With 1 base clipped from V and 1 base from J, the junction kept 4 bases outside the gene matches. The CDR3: CASSLEGRGSGANVLTF. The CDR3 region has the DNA TGTGCCAGCAGCTTAGAGGGCAGGGGGTCTGGGGCCAACGTCCTGACTTTC.

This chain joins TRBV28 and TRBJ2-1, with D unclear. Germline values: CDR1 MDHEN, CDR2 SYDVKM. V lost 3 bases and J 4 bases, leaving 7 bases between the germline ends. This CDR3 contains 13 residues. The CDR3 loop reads CASSFSLYNEQFF. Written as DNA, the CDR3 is TGTGCCAGCAGTTTTTCCTTGTACAATGAGCAGTTCTTC.

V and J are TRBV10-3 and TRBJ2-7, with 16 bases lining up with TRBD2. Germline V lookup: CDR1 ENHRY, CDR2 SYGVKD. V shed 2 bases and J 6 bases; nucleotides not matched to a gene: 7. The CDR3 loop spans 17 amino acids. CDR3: CAISEPGLAGGPVEQYF. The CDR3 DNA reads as TGTGCCATCAGTGAGCCGGGACTAGCGGGGGGGCCTGTCGAGCAGTACTTC.

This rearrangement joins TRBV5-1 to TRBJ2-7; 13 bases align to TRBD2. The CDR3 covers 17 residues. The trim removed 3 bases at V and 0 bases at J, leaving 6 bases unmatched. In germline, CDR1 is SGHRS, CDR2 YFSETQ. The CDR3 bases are TGCGCCAGCAGCTCGGGACTAGCGGGAACGAGCTCCTACGAGCAGTACTTC. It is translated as CASSSGLAGTSSYEQYF.

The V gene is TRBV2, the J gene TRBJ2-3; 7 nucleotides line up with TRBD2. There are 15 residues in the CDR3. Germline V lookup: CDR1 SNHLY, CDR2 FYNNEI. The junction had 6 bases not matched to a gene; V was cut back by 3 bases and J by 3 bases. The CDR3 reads CASSDLGGSTDTQYF. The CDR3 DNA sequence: TGTGCCAGCAGTGATCTGGGCGGGAGTACAGATACGCAGTATTTT.

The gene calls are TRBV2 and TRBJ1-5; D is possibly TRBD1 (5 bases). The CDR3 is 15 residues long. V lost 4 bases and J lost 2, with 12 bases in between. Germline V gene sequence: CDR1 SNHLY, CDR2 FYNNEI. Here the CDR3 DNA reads TGTGCCAGCAGTGCGGGGGGGATACGCAATCAGCCCCAGCATTTT. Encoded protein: CASSAGGIRNQPQHF.

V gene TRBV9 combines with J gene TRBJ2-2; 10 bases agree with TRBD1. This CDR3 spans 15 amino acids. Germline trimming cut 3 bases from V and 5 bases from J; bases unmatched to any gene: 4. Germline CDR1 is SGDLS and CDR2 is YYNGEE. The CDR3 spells CASSEGQGRTGELFF. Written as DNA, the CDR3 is TGTGCCAGCAGCGAGGGACAGGGGCGTACCGGGGAGCTGTTTTTT.

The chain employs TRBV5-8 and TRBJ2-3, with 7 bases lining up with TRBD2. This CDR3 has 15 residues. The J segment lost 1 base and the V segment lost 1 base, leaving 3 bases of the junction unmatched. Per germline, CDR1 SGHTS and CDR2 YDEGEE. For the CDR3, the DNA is TGTGCCAGCAGCTTGCGCACTAGCGGCACAGATACGCAGTATTTT. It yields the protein CASSLRTSGTDTQYF.

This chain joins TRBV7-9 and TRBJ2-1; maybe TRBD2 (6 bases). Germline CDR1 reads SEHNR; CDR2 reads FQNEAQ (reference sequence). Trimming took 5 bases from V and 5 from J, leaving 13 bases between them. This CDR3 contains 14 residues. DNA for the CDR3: TGTGCCAGCAGCGAAGCTAGCGAAAACAATGAGCAGTTCTTC. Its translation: CASSEASENNEQFF.